Below, 24 T cell receptor beta chains from the same sample are listed, as sequenced in a study of CD8+CD57+ T cells in acquired aplastic anemia. The template used for profiling TCR beta VDJ and CDR3 was genomic DNA. TCRdb re-derived calls from the reads in MiXCR, one entry per CDR3 protein. Here the sample spans roughly 150,000 distinct CDR3 sequences, around half being singletons. Sequencing was done on patients that had shown CD8+CD57+ cell expansion by flow cytometry. The sequenced sample consisted of sorted CD4+, CD8+, or CD8+CD57+ T cells (not recorded which) from PBMCs. These TCRs come from a human donor with aplastic anemia.

This clonotype was observed at least ten times. The chain carries TRBV7-9 and TRBJ2-1; the match to TRBD2 covers 7 bases. There are 18 residues in the CDR3. The ends lost 2 bases at V and 1 base at J; junction bases unmatched: 11. Germline V lookup: CDR1 SEHNR, CDR2 FQNEAQ (reference sequence). The CDR3: CASSLFGVAGESYNEQFF. DNA for the CDR3: TGTGCCAGCAGCTTATTCGGTGTTGCGGGAGAATCCTACAATGAGCAGTTCTTC.

The rearrangement uses TRBV14 and TRBJ1-1; 8 bases agree with TRBD1. The V gene's germline CDR1 is SGHDN and CDR2 FVKESK. The V and J ends lost 1 base and 1 base, in that order; junction bases with no gene match: 2. CDR3 size: 15 residues. CDR3 DNA sequence: TGTGCCAGCAGCCAAGCCGGGACAGGGAACACTGAAGCTTTCTTT. Translated, it gives CASSQAGTGNTEAFF.

The chain uses TRBV30 and TRBJ2-3; D may be TRBD1 (6 bases). The CDR3 extends over 14 amino acids. Per germline, CDR1 GTSNPN and CDR2 SVGIG (reference sequence). Trimming pared 2 bases from V and 6 bases from J, leaving 15 bases between. Here the CDR3 reads CAWSIAQGIDTQYF. The CDR3 DNA follows: TGTGCCTGGAGTATAGCACAGGGAATCGATACGCAGTATTTT.

This clonotype showed up many times. The genes are TRBV2 and TRBJ2-1; no definite D call. Trimming left V 5 bases short and J 7 bases short, with 9 bases between. The CDR3 runs 12 residues. The germline V gene encodes CDR1 SNHLY and CDR2 FYNNEI. CDR3 coding DNA: TGTGCCAGCAGTCGCTATAGTAATGAGCAGTTCTTC. Its translation is CASSRYSNEQFF.

The rearrangement uses TRBV20-1 and TRBJ1-2, with 10 bases aligning to TRBD1. The V segment lost 6 bases and the J segment 7 bases; nucleotides outside the gene matches: 11. Per germline, CDR1 DFQATT and CDR2 SNEGSKA (reference sequence). CDR3 size: 14 residues. The CDR3 DNA reads TGCAGTGCCCCGACAGGGGGCTGGCCTGGTGGCTACACCTTC. This translates into CSAPTGGWPGGYTF.

The chain carries TRBV29-1 and TRBJ1-2, with no clear D. Deletions cut 7 bases from V and 6 bases from J, with 18 bases between. Germline V gene lookup returns CDR1 SQVTM and CDR2 ANQGSEA. The CDR3 is made up of 13 amino acids. The CDR3 DNA reads as TGCAGCGCCCGAATAGGTAGGGCTGATGGCTACACCTTC. Translation gives CSARIGRADGYTF.

This clonotype was observed at least ten times. This chain joins TRBV19 and TRBJ2-7; 7 positions match TRBD1. The CDR3 is 15 residues long. Per the germline V gene, CDR1 is LNHDA and CDR2 is SQIVND (reference sequence). V lost 2 bases to trimming and J lost 3 bases; unmatched junction nucleotides: 7. CDR3: CASSITRTGYYEQYF. The CDR3 DNA follows: TGTGCCAGTAGTATAACCCGGACAGGCTACTACGAGCAGTACTTC.

V is TRBV7-8 and J is TRBJ2-1, with D possibly TRBD2 on 7 matching bases. Trimming pared 3 bases from V and 9 bases from J, leaving 18 bases between. Germline CDR1 SGHVS, CDR2 FQNEAQ. This CDR3 is built from 15 residues. For the CDR3, the DNA is TGTGCCAGCAGCTTGGGGGGAGGGGGAAAAGTTGAGCAGTTCTTC. This encodes CASSLGGGGKVEQFF. Based on the CDR3 plus reference TRBV7-8 and TRBJ2-1, the full variable domain is GAGVSQSPRYKVAKRGQDVALRCDPISGHVSLFWYQQALGQGPEFLTYFQNEAQLDKSGLPSDRFFAERPEGSVSTLKIQRTQQEDSAVYLCASSLGGGGKVEQFFGPGTRLTVL.

This clonotype was recorded many times. The chain carries TRBV15 and TRBJ2-5, with D maybe TRBD2 (5 bases). The V gene's germline CDR1 is LNHNV and CDR2 YYDKDF (reference sequence). V was shortened by 0 bases and J by 3 bases, with 11 bases between the two germline ends. CDR3 length: 15 amino acids. The DNA for the CDR3 is TGTGCCACCAGCAGAGATCTGGGAGCGGAAGAGACCCAGTACTTC. It codes for CATSRDLGAEETQYF.

There are a few counts of this clonotype. The chain has TRBV15 and TRBJ2-7; no clear D. Germline V gene data show CDR1 as LNHNV and CDR2 as YYDKDF (reference sequence). The CDR3 spans 12 residues. Trimming pared 0 bases from V and 7 bases from J, leaving 7 bases between. The CDR3 DNA reads TGTGCCACCAGCAGAGAGCTGGGTGAGCAGTACTTC. Translating it yields CATSRELGEQYF.

The rearrangement uses TRBV7-6 and TRBJ2-1; 8 positions match TRBD1. V trimming: 1 base; J trimming: 12 bases; junction bases outside the gene matches: 17. Germline values: CDR1 SGHVS, CDR2 FNYEAQ. The CDR3 consists of 17 residues. The CDR3 sequence: CASSLERDRSSYNVQFF. The DNA for the CDR3 is TGTGCCAGCAGCTTAGAAAGGGACAGGAGCTCCTACAACGTGCAGTTCTTC.

The chain employs TRBV2 and TRBJ2-7; D gene ambiguous. The CDR3 runs to 15 residues. The germline V gene has CDR1 SNHLY and CDR2 FYNNEI. The V and J ends lost 7 bases and 2 bases respectively, with 18 bases between them. This CDR3 is CASNTVVTAAYEQYF. The CDR3 nucleotides are TGTGCCAGCAACACGGTGGTCACTGCAGCCTACGAGCAGTACTTC.

This clonotype occurred many times. The V call is TRBV20-1, the J call TRBJ2-1, with a possible D match to TRBD2 (5 bases). Per germline, CDR1 DFQATT and CDR2 SNEGSKA (reference sequence). The CDR3 has 16 amino acids. The V and J ends lost 0 bases and 1 base respectively, with 13 bases between them. CDR3 residues: CSARDRRGSSYNEQFF. CDR3 DNA: TGCAGTGCTAGAGATCGGAGAGGGAGTTCCTACAATGAGCAGTTCTTC.

In the case of this clonotype: With a much larger clone just one base away, this may be a read error. The chain links TRBV5-1 to TRBJ1-4; D not certain. The CDR3 covers 14 residues. In germline, CDR1 is SGHRS, CDR2 YFSETQ. DNA of the CDR3: TGCGCCAGCAGCTTGGGTCGGGGTAATGAAAGACTGTTTTTT. Protein sequence: CASSLGRGNERLFF. The full variable domain, its missing parts supplied by reference TRBV5-1 and TRBJ1-4, is KAGVTQTPRYLIKTRGQQVTLSCSPISGHRSVSWYQQTPGQGLQFLFEYFSETQRNKGNFPGRFSGRQFSNSRSEMNVSTLELGDSALYLCASSLGRGNERLFFGSGTQLSVL.

About this clonotype itself: A read error may explain this, as a much larger clone is one base away. This chain joins TRBV20-1 and TRBJ2-1; weak D call: TRBD1 (5 bases). The CDR3 consists of 15 residues. Germline values: CDR1 DFQATT, CDR2 SNEGSKA (reference sequence). The V gene lost 4 bases and the J gene lost 6 bases, with 19 bases spanning the gap. The CDR3 DNA reads as TGCAGTGCTACCCCGCTAGTGGGAAGGGGCAATGAGCAGTTCTTC. It is translated as CSATPLVGRGNEQFF.

This clonotype was seen only a few times. The rearrangement joins TRBV2 to TRBJ1-5; D is ambiguous. The V gene lost 5 bases and the J gene lost 11 bases, with 16 bases spanning the gap. The CDR3 is 13 residues long. Germline V gene lookup returns CDR1 SNHLY and CDR2 FYNNEI. Here the CDR3 reads CASSRGLGGTQHF. Here the CDR3 DNA reads TGTGCCAGCAGTCGAGGACTAGGAGGGACCCAGCATTTT.

The chain combines TRBV18 with TRBJ2-7; perhaps TRBD1 as D (5 bases). Germline values: CDR1 KGHSH, CDR2 LQKENI. The CDR3 has 13 residues. With 4 bases removed from V and 4 bases from J, the gap between germline ends came to 11 bases. CDR3 region: CASSQGQDYEQYF. In nucleotides, the CDR3 is TGTGCCAGCTCACAAGGACAAGATTACGAGCAGTACTTC.

The sample holds many counts of this clonotype. V usage is TRBV6-1 and J usage is TRBJ2-5, with 7 bases fitting TRBD2. In germline, CDR1 is MNHNS, CDR2 SASEGT. V was pared by 6 bases and J by 9 bases, with 13 bases of the junction left unmatched. The CDR3 covers 14 residues. The CDR3 coding sequence is TGTGCCAGCAGCCAGGGAGCGGGATTCGCGGCCCAGTACTTC. This translates into CASSQGAGFAAQYF.

The chain combines TRBV19 with TRBJ2-1; 7 bases line up with TRBD1. The CDR3 is 14 residues long. From germline, CDR1 is LNHDA and CDR2 SQIVND (reference sequence). V was clipped by 5 bases and J by 6 bases; unmatched bases: 7. The CDR3 DNA is TGTGCCAGTAGTGTGGGACAGATCTTCAATGAGCAGTTCTTC. Its translation: CASSVGQIFNEQFF.

This clonotype was seen ten or more times. The chain recombines TRBV27 with TRBJ2-7; D not certain. The germline V gene has CDR1 MNHEY and CDR2 SMNVEV (reference sequence). V lost 5 bases and J lost 5, with 13 bases in between. The CDR3 runs 13 residues. As DNA, the CDR3 is TGTGCCAGCAGTGCGCAGGTCACCGACGAGCAGTACTTC. Its protein product is CASSAQVTDEQYF.

This clonotype was counted only a few times. V is TRBV11-1 and J is TRBJ2-3; D not resolved. This CDR3 spans 15 amino acids. The germline V gene encodes CDR1 SGHAT and CDR2 FQDESV (reference sequence). V was trimmed by 2 bases and J by 2 bases, leaving 11 bases between them. Written as DNA, the CDR3 is TGTGCCAGCAGCTTATTGGAATCGAACACAGATACGCAGTATTTT. The encoded protein is CASSLLESNTDTQYF.

This clonotype came up many times. The chain recombines TRBV5-4 with TRBJ2-5, with 12 bases lining up with TRBD2. Germline CDR1 and CDR2: SGHNT and YYREEE (reference sequence). Trimming cost V 4 bases and J 2 bases; bases outside gene matches: 6. The CDR3 spans 16 residues. The CDR3 DNA reads as TGTGCCAGCAGCATAGGACTAGCGGGACTGCAAGAGACCCAGTACTTC. Translated: CASSIGLAGLQETQYF.

V and J are TRBV7-9 and TRBJ1-4, with no clear D. V was shortened by 5 bases and J by 8 bases, with 12 bases between the two germline ends. Germline CDR1 and CDR2: SEHNR and FQNEAQ (reference sequence). This CDR3 has 13 amino acids. CDR3 protein: CASSVGSREKLFF. The CDR3 bases are TGTGCCAGCAGCGTCGGGAGTCGGGAAAAACTGTTTTTT. The full variable domain, with the rest looked up from reference TRBV7-9 and TRBJ1-4, is DTGVSQNPRHKITKRGQNVTFRCDPISEHNRLYWYRQTLGQGPEFLTYFQNEAQLEKSRLLSDRFSAERPKGSFSTLEIQRTEQGDSAMYLCASSVGSREKLFFGSGTQLSVL.

CDR3 sequence reads: CATSRRGARGTQYF. For the CDR3, the DNA is TGTGCCACCTCACGGCGGGGGGCCCGGGGTACGCAGTATTTT. The rearrangement joins TRBV15 to TRBJ2-3, with TRBD2 matching over 8 bases. This CDR3 is built from 14 residues. Per germline, CDR1 LNHNV and CDR2 YYDKDF (reference sequence). V trimming: 8 bases; J trimming: 8 bases; junction bases outside the gene matches: 12. The full variable domain, rest sourced from reference TRBV15 and TRBJ2-3, is DAMVIQNPRYQVTQFGKPVTLSCSQTLNHNVMYWYQQKSSQAPKLLFHYYDKDFNNEADTPDNFQSRRPNTSFCFLDIRSPGLGDTAMYLCATSRRGARGTQYFGPGTRLTVL.